Each of the 23 T cell receptor beta chains below was sequenced from the same sample in a study of blood T cells in healthy people across ages. Primed by a sample-barcoded 5' primer and a J-beta primer mix, a second PCR proceeded for about 6 to 12 cycles. TCRdb redid the calling of the 5' RACE reads with MiXCR, one entry per CDR3 protein. The sample lists 600,000 to 850,000 distinct CDR3 sequences; around a quarter were seen once. The same data also went into a second study, on T cells of mothers and their children.

The sample was blood. The receptors here all came from a boy younger than 18 in good health.

This clonotype was recorded once. The rearrangement links TRBV29-1 to TRBJ2-1; a weak D match, TRBD2 (6 bases). CDR1 and CDR2 from the germline V gene are SQVTM and ANQGSEA. V lost 7 bases and J 14 bases, leaving 21 bases between the germline ends. This CDR3 spans 12 amino acids. CDR3 sequence: CSAVDRDFSEFF. The CDR3 DNA is TGCAGCGCTGTCGACCGGGACTTCTCAGAGTTCTTC.

The chain links TRBV29-1 to TRBJ2-2; TRBD2 agrees at 7 bases. Losses at the gene ends were 0 bases for V and 2 bases for J; bases not matched to a gene: 9. The germline V gene encodes CDR1 SQVTM and CDR2 ANQGSEA. The CDR3 runs 17 residues. CDR3 residues: CSVEDLGSGPNTGELFF. Written as DNA, the CDR3 is TGCAGCGTTGAAGATCTTGGTAGCGGGCCTAACACCGGGGAGCTGTTTTTT.

This chain links TRBV7-9 with TRBJ1-1; D is unresolved. CDR1 and CDR2 from the germline V gene are SEHNR and FQNEAQ (reference sequence). The CDR3 covers 12 residues. V lost 1 base and J 10 bases, leaving 10 bases between the germline ends. The CDR3, as DNA: TGTGCCAGCAGCTTAGTATCTGGCCGAGCTTTCTTT. Translating it yields CASSLVSGRAFF.

The rearrangement links TRBV5-6 to TRBJ2-5; 8 bases fit TRBD1. TRBJ2-1 explains the end of the DNA better; the J call may be wrong. CDR3 size: 17 residues. Germline V gene lookup returns CDR1 SGHDT and CDR2 YYEEEE. The CDR3 sequence is CASSLGVTGVVWNEQFF. The CDR3 bases are TGTGCCAGCAGCTTGGGCGTGACAGGGGTGGTTTGGAATGAGCAGTTCTTC.

This clonotype was counted only a few times. J is TRBJ1-1 and V is TRBV28; D not certain. This CDR3 is 13 amino acids long. The V end lost 2 bases, the J end lost 7 bases, and 11 bases lay between the germline ends. Germline values: CDR1 MDHEN, CDR2 SYDVKM. The CDR3 sequence is CASSLVESREAFF. In DNA form, the CDR3 reads TGTGCCAGCAGTTTAGTGGAGTCCCGTGAAGCTTTCTTT.

A few counts support this clonotype. Written as DNA, the CDR3 is TGTGCCAGCAGCTCCGGCCTCCCCCATCAAAACATTCAGTACTTC. Amino acids: CASSSGLPHQNIQYF. V and J are TRBV7-9 and TRBJ2-4; no clear D gene. This CDR3 region has 15 residues. Germline lookup yields CDR1 SEHNR and CDR2 FQNEAQ (reference sequence). V was cut by 4 bases and J by 5 bases, with 15 bases left in between.

There are a few counts of this clonotype. The chain recombines TRBV5-1 with TRBJ1-2; possible D gene TRBD1, 5 bases. This CDR3 contains 12 residues. Germline CDR1 is SGHRS and CDR2 is YFSETQ. The V gene lost 0 bases and the J gene lost 6 bases, with 6 bases spanning the gap. The CDR3 reads CASSLDRNGYTF. CDR3 bases: TGCGCCAGCAGCTTGGACAGGAATGGCTACACCTTC.

There are a few counts of this clonotype. The junction departs from germline at one end; a sequencing error may be responsible. The chain couples TRBV7-9 to TRBJ1-5; 11 bases line up with TRBD1. CDR1 is SEHNR, CDR2 FQNEAQ, per germline (reference sequence). This CDR3 has 16 residues. The CDR3 bases are TGTGCCAGCAGCTCTATCGGACAGGGGGCTTATCAGCTCCAGCATTTT. It is translated as CASSSIGQGAYQLQHF.

The sample holds a few counts of this clonotype. In DNA, the CDR3 is TGCAGTGCTAGGGGGACAGATACGCAGTATTTT. Protein: CSARGTDTQYF. This chain connects TRBV20-1 to TRBJ2-3, with unresolved D. Between the trimmed V and J ends, which lost 3 bases and 3 bases, there was a span of 4 bases. Germline V gene lookup returns CDR1 DFQATT and CDR2 SNEGSKA (reference sequence). CDR3 length: 11 residues.

The rearrangement uses TRBV14 and TRBJ2-4; D ambiguous. V was clipped by 4 bases and J by 0 bases, with 16 bases between them. The CDR3 has 17 amino acids. The germline V gene has CDR1 SGHDN and CDR2 FVKESK. CDR3 sequence reads: CASSRGGDTGAKNIQYF. CDR3 coding DNA: TGTGCCAGCAGCCGAGGTGGGGATACGGGAGCCAAAAACATTCAGTACTTC.

This clonotype was counted ten times or more. J is TRBJ2-7 and V is TRBV20-1, with 8 bases aligning to TRBD2. Germline CDR1 and CDR2: DFQATT and SNEGSKA (reference sequence). CDR3 size: 12 residues. V was pared by 3 bases and J by 2 bases, with 0 bases of the junction left unmatched. As DNA, the CDR3 is TGCAGTGCTAGCGGGAGGGCCTACGAGCAGTACTTC. Translated, it gives CSASGRAYEQYF.

This clonotype was seen only a few times. The chain couples TRBV7-3 to TRBJ2-1; 8 nucleotides agree with TRBD2. The ends lost 4 bases at V and 8 bases at J; junction bases unmatched: 7. CDR1 is SGHTA and CDR2 is FQGTGA in the germline V gene. The CDR3 spans 14 residues. CDR3 loop: CASSSTGGAHEQFF. The CDR3 region has the DNA TGTGCCAGCAGCTCGACCGGGGGGGCCCATGAGCAGTTCTTC. The full variable domain, in which reference TRBV7-3 and TRBJ2-1 provide the parts outside the CDR3, is GAGVSQTPSNKVTEKGKYVELRCDPISGHTALYWYRQSLGQGPEFLIYFQGTGAADDSGLPNDRFFAVRPEGSVSTLKIQRTERGDSAVYLCASSSTGGAHEQFFGPGTRLTVL.

The chain couples TRBV11-3 to TRBJ2-3; D is unclear. V was clipped by 1 base and J by 0 bases, with 11 bases between them. The germline gives CDR1 SGHNT, CDR2 YENEEA. CDR3 length equals 16 residues. CDR3 sequence reads: CASSLVWKASTDTQYF. The CDR3, as DNA: TGTGCCAGCAGCTTAGTTTGGAAAGCTAGCACAGATACGCAGTATTTT.

The CDR3 DNA is TGCAGTGCTAGAGATATGGGCGGGAGGGCCTTGGAGACCCAGTACTTC. This translates into CSARDMGGRALETQYF. This chain uses TRBV20-1 with TRBJ2-7; TRBD2 matches at 9 bases. The J call may be in error: the DNA end matches TRBJ2-5 better. The CDR3 covers 16 residues. Germline CDR1 reads DFQATT; CDR2 reads SNEGSKA (reference sequence).

The V and J genes are TRBV29-1 and TRBJ2-5, with 7 positions matching TRBD2. Judging by the DNA end, TRBJ2-7 fits better; the J call may be wrong. This CDR3 comprises 14 residues. Germline values: CDR1 SQVTM, CDR2 ANQGSEA. This CDR3 is CSATGGGLPYEQYF. The DNA for the CDR3 is TGCAGCGCCACTGGGGGGGGACTTCCCTACGAGCAGTACTTC.

The chain joins TRBV12-3 or TRBV12-4 to TRBJ2-7; the D gene is possibly TRBD1 (5 bases). CDR3 length: 14 amino acids. Trimming pared 1 base from V and 7 bases from J, leaving 14 bases between. The CDR3 region has the DNA TGTGCCAGCAGTTTAGGCCCAGGGTTGGGAGAGCAGTACTTC. Translated: CASSLGPGLGEQYF.

The rearrangement links TRBV29-1 to TRBJ2-7; TRBD2 agrees at 8 bases. CDR3 size: 15 residues. The ends lost 7 bases at V and 5 bases at J; junction bases unmatched: 16. The germline gives CDR1 SQVTM, CDR2 ANQGSEA. The CDR3 sequence is CSATGGAGDGDEQYF. The CDR3 DNA follows: TGCAGCGCCACGGGAGGAGCGGGAGATGGGGACGAGCAGTACTTC.

The V gene is TRBV4-2, the J gene TRBJ2-5; the match to TRBD2 covers 11 bases. The last part of the DNA fits TRBJ2-1 better; the J call may be wrong. The CDR3 has 16 residues. Germline V gene data show CDR1 as LGHNA and CDR2 as YNFKEQ. The CDR3 loop reads CASTTNGLAGGREQFF. CDR3 in DNA: TGTGCCAGCACGACGAATGGGCTAGCGGGGGGTAGAGAGCAGTTCTTC.

Here the CDR3 reads CASSQDPGRVGQKLFF. The CDR3 region has the DNA TGTGCCAGCAGCCAAGATCCGGGACGGGTAGGGCAAAAACTGTTTTTT. V and J are TRBV3-1 and TRBJ1-4, with a weak D call TRBD1 (5 bases). The germline gives CDR1 LGHDT, CDR2 YNNKEL (reference sequence). Trimming left V 0 bases short and J 9 bases short, with 17 bases between. CDR3 length equals 16 residues.

This chain uses TRBV6-5 with TRBJ1-2, with TRBD1 as a possible D gene (5 bases). This CDR3 has 15 amino acids. The V end was cut by 5 bases, the J end by 2 bases, with 15 bases between. Germline V gives CDR1 MNHEY, CDR2 SVGAGI. CDR3: CASSPYASGNYGYTF. CDR3 nucleotides: TGTGCCAGCAGTCCGTACGCTTCAGGGAACTATGGCTACACCTTC.

This chain joins TRBV29-1 and TRBJ1-5, with D unresolved. The germline V and J ends were trimmed by 1 base and 6 bases, with 10 bases remaining between them. This CDR3 contains 13 residues. Germline V gene data show CDR1 as SQVTM and CDR2 as ANQGSEA. CDR3 nucleotides: TGCAGCGTTGAAGTGACGCGGGGTCAGCCCCAGCATTTT. Translation: CSVEVTRGQPQHF. Full variable domain (missing parts from reference TRBV29-1 and TRBJ1-5): SAVISQKPSRDICQRGTSLTIQCQVDSQVTMMFWYRQQPGQSLTLIATANQGSEATYESGFVIDKFPISRPNLTFSTLTVSNMSPEDSSIYLCSVEVTRGQPQHFGDGTRLSIL.

This clonotype was seen a handful of times. The chain employs TRBV5-1 and TRBJ1-2; D is uncertain. V was cut by 4 bases and J by 1 base, with 14 bases left in between. There are 15 residues in the CDR3. Germline V gene data show CDR1 as SGHRS and CDR2 as YFSETQ. Here the CDR3 DNA reads TGCGCCAGCAGCCTTAACCTACAGAATAACTATGGCTACACCTTC. Its protein is CASSLNLQNNYGYTF.

The V gene is TRBV19, the J gene TRBJ2-7, with TRBD1 identical over 10 bases. CDR1 and CDR2 (germline): LNHDA, SQIVND (reference sequence). J gave up 5 bases and V 6 bases, and 10 bases lay outside the gene matches. The CDR3 is 15 residues long. CDR3 sequence reads: CASSGGQGVYNEQYF. CDR3 DNA: TGTGCCAGTAGCGGTGGACAGGGGGTTTATAACGAGCAGTACTTC.